These T cell receptor beta chains were read from a single sample in a study of CD8 T cells in ankylosing spondylitis. Each CDR3 protein is one row after TCRdb ran MiXCR on the 5' RACE reads. The sample has approximately 500,000 distinct CDR3 sequences, over 9.5% seen once. Sequences were obtained from blood, either unsorted or a sorted T cell fraction (not recorded which). These receptors originate from a male donor with ankylosing spondylitis. Both conserved end residues are part of each CDR3. The order of the fields is V gene, clone size, J gene, D gene, CDR3 DNA, CDR3 protein. The D gene is left open where the match is weak. Where a row states a size, it is once, few, many or the class of an expanded clone; other rows omit it.

V gene: TRBV7-2; clone size: few; J gene: TRBJ2-1; D gene: -; CDR3 DNA: TGTGCCAGCAGCTTAAACAGATACAATGAGCAGTTCTTC; CDR3 protein: CASSLNRYNEQFF
V gene: TRBV5-1; clone size: few; J gene: TRBJ2-3; D gene: TRBD2; CDR3 DNA: TGCGCCAGCAGCTTGAGTCGGGAGGGCCTCACAGATACGCAGTATTTT; CDR3 protein: CASSLSREGLTDTQYF
V gene: TRBV11-1; clone size: -; J gene: TRBJ1-4; D gene: -; CDR3 DNA: TGTGCCAGCAGTCGGGGAACGAATGAAAAACTGTTTTTT; CDR3 protein: CASSRGTNEKLFF
V gene: TRBV20-1; clone size: -; J gene: TRBJ2-1; D gene: TRBD2; CDR3 DNA: TGCAGTGCTAGACGAGGGGCAGCGGGAGGGCCCTATGAGCAGTTCTTC; CDR3 protein: CSARRGAAGGPYEQFF
V gene: TRBV5-6; clone size: few; J gene: TRBJ1-3; D gene: -; CDR3 DNA: TGTGCCAGCAGCTTAGGCAGGAGTGACACCATATATTTT; CDR3 protein: CASSLGRSDTIYF
V gene: TRBV20-1; clone size: many; J gene: TRBJ2-3; D gene: TRBD1; CDR3 DNA: TGCAGTGCTACCGGACAGGGATCCACAGATACGCAGTATTTT; CDR3 protein: CSATGQGSTDTQYF
V gene: TRBV6-1; clone size: few; J gene: TRBJ1-5; D gene: TRBD1; CDR3 DNA: TGTGCCAGCAGGGGACAGGGGGTGCATCAGCCCCAGCATTTT; CDR3 protein: CASRGQGVHQPQHF
V gene: TRBV4-2; clone size: few; J gene: TRBJ2-3; D gene: -; CDR3 DNA: TGTGCCAGCAGCCAAGTTCTTCAAGCCGGGGCTAATACGCAGTATTTT; CDR3 protein: CASSQVLQAGANTQYF
V gene: TRBV6-6; clone size: -; J gene: TRBJ2-7; D gene: -; CDR3 DNA: TGTGCCAGGGGGACGGGGGGCCCCTACGAGCAGTACTTC; CDR3 protein: CARGTGGPYEQYF
V gene: TRBV3-1; clone size: many; J gene: TRBJ2-5; D gene: -; CDR3 DNA: TGTGCCAGCAGCCAAGGCGTCTACCCCAGGGACGAGACCCAGTACTTC; CDR3 protein: CASSQGVYPRDETQYF
V gene: TRBV5-6; clone size: few; J gene: TRBJ2-3; D gene: TRBD2; CDR3 DNA: TGTGCCAGCAGCCCGTCTAGCGGGAGGACAGATACGCAGTATTTT; CDR3 protein: CASSPSSGRTDTQYF